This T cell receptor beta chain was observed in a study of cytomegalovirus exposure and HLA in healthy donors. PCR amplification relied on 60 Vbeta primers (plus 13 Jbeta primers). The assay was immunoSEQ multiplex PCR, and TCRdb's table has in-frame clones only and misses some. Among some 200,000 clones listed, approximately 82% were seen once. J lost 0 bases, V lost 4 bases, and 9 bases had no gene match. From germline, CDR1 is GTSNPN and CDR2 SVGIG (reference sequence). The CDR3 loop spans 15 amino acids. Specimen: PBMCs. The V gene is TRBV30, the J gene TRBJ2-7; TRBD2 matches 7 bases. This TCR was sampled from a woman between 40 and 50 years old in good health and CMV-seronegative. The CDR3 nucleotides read TGTGCCTGGAATCTGGGAGCGGGGTCCTCCTACGAGCAGTACTTC. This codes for CAWNLGAGSSYEQYF.